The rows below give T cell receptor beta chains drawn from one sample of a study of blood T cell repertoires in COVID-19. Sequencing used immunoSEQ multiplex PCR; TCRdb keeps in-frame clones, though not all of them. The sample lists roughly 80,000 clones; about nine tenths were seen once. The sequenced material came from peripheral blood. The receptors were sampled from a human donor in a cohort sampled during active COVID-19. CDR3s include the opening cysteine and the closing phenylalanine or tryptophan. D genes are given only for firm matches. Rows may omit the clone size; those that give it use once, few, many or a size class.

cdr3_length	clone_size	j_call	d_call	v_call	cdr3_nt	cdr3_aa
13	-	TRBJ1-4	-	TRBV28	TGTGCCAGCAGTTTTAGCCCGGATGAAAAACTGTTTTTT	CASSFSPDEKLFF
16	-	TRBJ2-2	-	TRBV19	TGTGCCAGTAGTATAGATTGGACGGGAGCGGGCGGGGAGCTGTTTTTT	CASSIDWTGAGGELFF
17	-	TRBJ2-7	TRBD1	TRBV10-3	TGTGCCATCGCCGGGACAGGGTTCTCCGGTACCTCCTACGAGCAGTACTTC	CAIAGTGFSGTSYEQYF
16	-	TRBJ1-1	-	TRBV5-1	TGCGCCAGCAGCTCGCTCGGGGGTAAAGTGGACACTGAAGCTTTCTTT	CASSSLGGKVDTEAFF
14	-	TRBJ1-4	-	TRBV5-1	TGCGCCAGCAGCTTGGGGACAGCTAATGAAAAACTGTTTTTT	CASSLGTANEKLFF
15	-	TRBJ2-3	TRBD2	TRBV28	TGTGCCAGCAGACGGCTAGCGGGAGGAACAGATACGCAGTATTTT	CASRRLAGGTDTQYF
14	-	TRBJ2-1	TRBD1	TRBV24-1	TGTGCCACCAGTGATTTAGGACAGGGCAATGAGCAGTTCTTC	CATSDLGQGNEQFF
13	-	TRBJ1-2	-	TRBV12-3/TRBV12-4	TGTGCCAGCAGTTGGTCAGGGAACTATGGCTACACCTTC	CASSWSGNYGYTF
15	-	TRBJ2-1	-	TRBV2	TGTGCCAGCAGTATCGAGCAGGGTCCATACAATGAGCAGTTCTTC	CASSIEQGPYNEQFF
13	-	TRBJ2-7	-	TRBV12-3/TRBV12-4	TGTGCCAGCAGCCCACCTTCACACTACGAGCAGTACTTC	CASSPPSHYEQYF
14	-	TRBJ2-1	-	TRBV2	TGTGCCAGCAGTATTCCCCTAGGTCTCAATGAGCAGTTCTTC	CASSIPLGLNEQFF
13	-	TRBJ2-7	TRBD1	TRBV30	TGTGCCTGGAGTGGGACAGGGACCTACGAGCAGTACTTC	CAWSGTGTYEQYF
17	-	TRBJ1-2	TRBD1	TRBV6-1	TGTGCCAGCAGTGAATGGGGGGGGACAGGGGGCATCGGTGGCTACACCTTC	CASSEWGGTGGIGGYTF
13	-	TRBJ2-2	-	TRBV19	TGTGCCAGCATACAGGTGCCCACCGGGGAGCTGTTTTTT	CASIQVPTGELFF
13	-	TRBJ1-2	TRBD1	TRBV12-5	TGTGCTAGTGGTTTGTACAGGGGCCATGGCTACACCTTC	CASGLYRGHGYTF
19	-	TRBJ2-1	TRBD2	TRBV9	TGTGCCAGCAGCGTAGCTACGACTAGCGGGGGCCCACTTTACAATGAGCAGTTCTTC	CASSVATTSGGPLYNEQFF
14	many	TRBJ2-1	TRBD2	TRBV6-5	TGTGCCATCGTTCGAGCGGGAGAGGCAGGTGAGCAGTTCTTC	CAIVRAGEAGEQFF
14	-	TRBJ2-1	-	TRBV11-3	TGTGCCAGCAGCTTAACGCCCCCGAGCCATGAGCAGTTCTTC	CASSLTPPSHEQFF
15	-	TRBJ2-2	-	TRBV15	TGTGCCACCAGCAGAGAAGCAGGATACACCGGGGAGCTGTTTTTT	CATSREAGYTGELFF
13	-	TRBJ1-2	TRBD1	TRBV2	TGTGCCTGCCGACAGGGGGTCGGCTATGGCTACACCTTC	CACRQGVGYGYTF
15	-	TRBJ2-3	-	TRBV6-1	TGTGCCAGCAGTGAAATTGCACTTAGCACAGATACGCAGTATTTT	CASSEIALSTDTQYF
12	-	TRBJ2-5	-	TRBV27	TGTGCCAGCAGTTTTAGGGGAGAGACCCAGTACTTC	CASSFRGETQYF
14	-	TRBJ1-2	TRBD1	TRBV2	TGTGCCAGCAGGTCGGGACAGGGTTGGTATGGCTACACCTTC	CASRSGQGWYGYTF
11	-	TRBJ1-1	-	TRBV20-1	TGCAGTGCTAGAATTGCGGCTGAAGCTTTCTTT	CSARIAAEAFF
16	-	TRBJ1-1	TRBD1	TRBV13	TGTGCCAGCAGCTTAGATGGGACAGGACGGGGCACTGAAGCTTTCTTT	CASSLDGTGRGTEAFF
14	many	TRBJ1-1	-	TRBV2	TGTGCCAGCAGTGAACAGGGTTTCGGCACTGAAGCTTTCTTT	CASSEQGFGTEAFF
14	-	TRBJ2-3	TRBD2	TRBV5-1	TGCGCCAGCAGCTCGGGACTAGAGACAGATACGCAGTATTTT	CASSSGLETDTQYF
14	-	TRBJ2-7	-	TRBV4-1	TGCGCCAGCAGCCAAGTACTAGGGACCTACGAGCAGTACTTC	CASSQVLGTYEQYF
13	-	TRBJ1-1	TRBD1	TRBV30	TGTGCCTGGAGTCGACAGGGGGTGACTGAAGCTTTCTTT	CAWSRQGVTEAFF
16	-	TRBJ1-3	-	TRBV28	TGTGCCAGCAGAAACCATCAGGGGCTCTCTGGAAACACCATATATTTT	CASRNHQGLSGNTIYF
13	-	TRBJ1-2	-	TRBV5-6	TGTGCCAGCAGGGTTTCGGGTAACTATGGCTACACCTTC	CASRVSGNYGYTF
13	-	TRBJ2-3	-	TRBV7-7	TGTGCCAGCGGCCCTGGGGCTGGAGATACGCAGTATTTT	CASGPGAGDTQYF
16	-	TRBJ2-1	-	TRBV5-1	TGCGCCAGCAGCTTGGGTCAGGGTGTAGCTACGAATGAGCAGTTCTTC	CASSLGQGVATNEQFF
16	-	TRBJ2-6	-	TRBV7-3	TGTGCCAGCAGCTTATATCAGGGTGCCGGGGCCAACGTCCTGACTTTC	CASSLYQGAGANVLTF
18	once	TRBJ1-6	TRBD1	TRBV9	TGTGCCAGCAGCGTCGGTGACAGGGGATACTCCTATAATTCACCCCTCCACTTT	CASSVGDRGYSYNSPLHF
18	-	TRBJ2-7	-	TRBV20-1	TGCAGTGCTAGTTCTTGGGACATTACAACAGGTATCACCCACGAGCAGTACTTC	CSASSWDITTGITHEQYF
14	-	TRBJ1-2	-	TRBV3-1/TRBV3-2	TGTGCCAGCAGCCAACAGTATGCAAACTATGGCTACACCTTC	CASSQQYANYGYTF
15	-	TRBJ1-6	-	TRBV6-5	TGTGCCAGCAGTTACGTGGTGACAGAAGGTTCACCCCTCCACTTT	CASSYVVTEGSPLHF
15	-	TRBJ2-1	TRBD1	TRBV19	TGTGCCAGTAGTAAGGAAGGACAGGGGAACAATGAGCAGTTCTTC	CASSKEGQGNNEQFF
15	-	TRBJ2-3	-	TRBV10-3	TGTGCCATCAGTGTTGGCGGTGGCAGCACAGATACGCAGTATTTT	CAISVGGGSTDTQYF
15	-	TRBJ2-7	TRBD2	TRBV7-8	TGTGCCAGCAGCTTTCGGACTAGCGGGAGTCTCGAGCAGTACTTC	CASSFRTSGSLEQYF
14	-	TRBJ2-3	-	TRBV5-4	TGTGCCAGCAGCATTCGCTCCGGGTTCCAGTCGCAGTATTTT	CASSIRSGFQSQYF
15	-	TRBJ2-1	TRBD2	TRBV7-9	TGTGCCAGCAGCTTACTAGCGGGAGGGCCGAATGAGCAGTTCTTC	CASSLLAGGPNEQFF
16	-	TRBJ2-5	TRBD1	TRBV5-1	TGCGCCAGCAGCCCTACTCCCCCACAGGGGCGGGAGACCCAGTACTTC	CASSPTPPQGRETQYF
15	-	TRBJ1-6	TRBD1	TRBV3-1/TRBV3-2	TGTGCCAGCAGCCGCCGGACAGGTGGTAATTCACCCCTCCACTTT	CASSRRTGGNSPLHF
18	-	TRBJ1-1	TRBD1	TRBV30	TGTGCCTGGAATCCCCGCGGACAGGGAATTGGTCGAGGCACTGAAGCTTTCTTT	CAWNPRGQGIGRGTEAFF
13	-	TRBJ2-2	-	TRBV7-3	TGTGCCAGCAGCTTAGGAGGGGACGGGGAGCTGTTTTTT	CASSLGGDGELFF
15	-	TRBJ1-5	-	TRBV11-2	TGTGCCAGCAGCTTAGCCGGGAGAAGCAATCAGCCCCAGCATTTT	CASSLAGRSNQPQHF
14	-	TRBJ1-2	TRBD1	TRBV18	TGTGCCAGCTCACCAAGTGGACAGGGCTATGGCTACACCTTC	CASSPSGQGYGYTF
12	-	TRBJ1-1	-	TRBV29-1	TGCAGCGCCCAGACAGGGAACACTGAAGCTTTCTTT	CSAQTGNTEAFF
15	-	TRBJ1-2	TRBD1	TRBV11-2	TGTGCCAGCAGGGCCCAGGGGGGACCACCCTATGGCTACACCTTC	CASRAQGGPPYGYTF
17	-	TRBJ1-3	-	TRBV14	TGTGCCAGCAGCCAAGAAATCCGAGCTAGCTCTGGAAACACCATATATTTT	CASSQEIRASSGNTIYF
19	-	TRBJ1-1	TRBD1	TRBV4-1	TGCGCCAGCAGCCCCAAACCCCTAACAGGGGCCGCTCAACACACTGAAGCTTTCTTT	CASSPKPLTGAAQHTEAFF
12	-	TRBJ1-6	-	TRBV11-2	TGTGCCAGCAGCCTTGAGTTTTCACCCCTCCACTTT	CASSLEFSPLHF
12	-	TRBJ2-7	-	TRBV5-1	TGCGCCAGCACTTCGGTCCCATACGAGCAGTACTTC	CASTSVPYEQYF
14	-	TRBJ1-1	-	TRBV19	TGTGCCAGTAGTATTTCCGGGGGGAACACTGAAGCTTTCTTT	CASSISGGNTEAFF
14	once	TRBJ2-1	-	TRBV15	TGTGCCACCAGCAGAGGCGACAGCCACAATGAGCAGTTCTTC	CATSRGDSHNEQFF